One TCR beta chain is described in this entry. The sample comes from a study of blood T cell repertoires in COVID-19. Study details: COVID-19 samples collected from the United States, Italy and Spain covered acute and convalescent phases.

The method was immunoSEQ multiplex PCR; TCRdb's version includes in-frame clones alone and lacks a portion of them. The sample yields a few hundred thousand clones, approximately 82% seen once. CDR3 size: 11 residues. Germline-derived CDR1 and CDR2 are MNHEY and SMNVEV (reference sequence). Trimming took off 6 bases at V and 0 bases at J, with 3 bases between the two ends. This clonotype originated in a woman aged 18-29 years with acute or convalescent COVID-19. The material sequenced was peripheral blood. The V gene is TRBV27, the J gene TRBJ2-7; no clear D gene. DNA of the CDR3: TGTGCCAGCAGGAGCTCCTACGAGCAGTACTTC. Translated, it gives CASRSSYEQYF.